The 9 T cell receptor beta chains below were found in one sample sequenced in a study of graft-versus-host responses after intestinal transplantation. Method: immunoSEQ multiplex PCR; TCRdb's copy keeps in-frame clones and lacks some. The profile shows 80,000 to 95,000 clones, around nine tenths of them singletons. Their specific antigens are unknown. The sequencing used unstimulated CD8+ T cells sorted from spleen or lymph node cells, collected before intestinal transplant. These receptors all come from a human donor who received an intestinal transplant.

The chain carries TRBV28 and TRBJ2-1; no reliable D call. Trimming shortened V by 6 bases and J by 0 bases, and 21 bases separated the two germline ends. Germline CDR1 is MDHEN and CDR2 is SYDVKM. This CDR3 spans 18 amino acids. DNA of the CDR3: TGTGCCAGCAGACCAGGTAGGGAACACCTGAGCTCCTACAATGAGCAGTTCTTC. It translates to CASRPGREHLSSYNEQFF.

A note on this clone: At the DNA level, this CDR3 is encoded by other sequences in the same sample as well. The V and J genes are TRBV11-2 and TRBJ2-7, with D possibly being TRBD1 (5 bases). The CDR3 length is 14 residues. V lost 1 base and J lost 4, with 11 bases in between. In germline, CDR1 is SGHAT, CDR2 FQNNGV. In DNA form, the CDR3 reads TGTGCCAGCAGCTTAGCCGGGCAGGGTTACGAGCAGTACTTC. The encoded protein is CASSLAGQGYEQYF.

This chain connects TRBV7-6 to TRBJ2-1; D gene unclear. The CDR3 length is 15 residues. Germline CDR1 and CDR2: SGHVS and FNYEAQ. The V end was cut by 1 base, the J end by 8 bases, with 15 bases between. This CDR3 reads CASSLDVEREDEQFF. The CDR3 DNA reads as TGTGCCAGCAGCTTAGATGTAGAACGAGAAGATGAGCAGTTCTTC.

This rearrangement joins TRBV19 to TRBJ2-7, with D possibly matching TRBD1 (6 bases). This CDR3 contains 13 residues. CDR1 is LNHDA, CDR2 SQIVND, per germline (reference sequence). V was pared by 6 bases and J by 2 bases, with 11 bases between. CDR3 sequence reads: CASSHQGPYEQYF. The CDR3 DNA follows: TGTGCCAGTAGCCATCAGGGGCCCTACGAGCAGTACTTC.

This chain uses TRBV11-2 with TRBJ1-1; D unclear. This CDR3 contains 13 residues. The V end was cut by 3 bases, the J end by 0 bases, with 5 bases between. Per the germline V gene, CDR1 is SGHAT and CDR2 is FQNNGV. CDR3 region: CASSFELNTEAFF. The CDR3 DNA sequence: TGTGCCAGCAGCTTCGAGCTGAACACTGAAGCTTTCTTT.

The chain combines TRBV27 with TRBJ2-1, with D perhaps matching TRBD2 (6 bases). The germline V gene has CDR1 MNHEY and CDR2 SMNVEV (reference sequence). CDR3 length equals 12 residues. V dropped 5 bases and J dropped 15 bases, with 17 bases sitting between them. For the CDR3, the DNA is TGTGCCAGCAGTGACGGGACTCCGGTGAGGTTCTTC. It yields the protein CASSDGTPVRFF.

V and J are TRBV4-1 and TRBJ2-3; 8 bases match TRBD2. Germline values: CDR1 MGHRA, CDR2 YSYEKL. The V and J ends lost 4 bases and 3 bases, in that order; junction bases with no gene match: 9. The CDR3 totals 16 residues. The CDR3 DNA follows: TGCGCCAGCAGCCCGCCAATGCTAGCGGGTACAGATACGCAGTATTTT. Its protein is CASSPPMLAGTDTQYF.

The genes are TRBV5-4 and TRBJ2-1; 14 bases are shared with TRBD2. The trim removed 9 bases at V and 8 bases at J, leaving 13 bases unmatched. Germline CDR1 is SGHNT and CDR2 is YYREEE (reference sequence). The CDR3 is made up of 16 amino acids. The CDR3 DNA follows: TGTGCCACAACCGGGACTAGCGGGAGAGGGGGTTATGAGCAGTTCTTC. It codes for CATTGTSGRGGYEQFF.

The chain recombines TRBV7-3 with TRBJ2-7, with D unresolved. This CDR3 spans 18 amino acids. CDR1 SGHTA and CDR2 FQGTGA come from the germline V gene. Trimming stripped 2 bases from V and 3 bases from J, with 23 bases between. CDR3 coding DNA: TGTGCCAGCAGCTTATGTCATCTAGGTCCGGGCGAGAACTACGAGCAGTACTTC. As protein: CASSLCHLGPGENYEQYF.